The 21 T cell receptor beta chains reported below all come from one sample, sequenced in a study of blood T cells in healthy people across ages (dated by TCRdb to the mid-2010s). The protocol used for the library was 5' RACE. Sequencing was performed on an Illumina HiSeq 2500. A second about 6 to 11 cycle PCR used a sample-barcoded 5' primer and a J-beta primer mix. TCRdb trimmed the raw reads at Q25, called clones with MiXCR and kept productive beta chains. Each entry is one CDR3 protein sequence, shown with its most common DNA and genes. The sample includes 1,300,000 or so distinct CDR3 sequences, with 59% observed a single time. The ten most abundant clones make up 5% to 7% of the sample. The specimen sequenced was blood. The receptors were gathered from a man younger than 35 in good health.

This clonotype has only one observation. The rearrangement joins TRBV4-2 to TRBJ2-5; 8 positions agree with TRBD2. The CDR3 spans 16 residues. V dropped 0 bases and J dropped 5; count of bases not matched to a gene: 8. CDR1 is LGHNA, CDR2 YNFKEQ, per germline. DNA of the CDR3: TGTGCCAGCAGCCAAGAAGCGGGAGATTTATACGAGACCCAGTACTTC. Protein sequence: CASSQEAGDLYETQYF.

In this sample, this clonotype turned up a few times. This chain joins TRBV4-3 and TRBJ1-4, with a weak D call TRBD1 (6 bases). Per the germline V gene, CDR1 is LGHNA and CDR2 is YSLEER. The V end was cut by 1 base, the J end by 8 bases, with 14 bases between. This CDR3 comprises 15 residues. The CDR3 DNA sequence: TGCGCCAGCAGCCAAGTGGCAGGGGAGGAGGAAAAACTGTTTTTT. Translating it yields CASSQVAGEEEKLFF.

The CDR3 spells CASSALNGDTGELFF. The CDR3 bases are TGTGCCAGCAGCGCCCTTAATGGGGACACCGGGGAGCTGTTTTTT. The genes are TRBV11-2 and TRBJ2-2; D remains ambiguous. The CDR3 totals 15 residues. V shed 5 bases and J shed 3 bases, with 13 bases lying between them. The germline CDR1 and CDR2 sequences are SGHAT and FQNNGV.

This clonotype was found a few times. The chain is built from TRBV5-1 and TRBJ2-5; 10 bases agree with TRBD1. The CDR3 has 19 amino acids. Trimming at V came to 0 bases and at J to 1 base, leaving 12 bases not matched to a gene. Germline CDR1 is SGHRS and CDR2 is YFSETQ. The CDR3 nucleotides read TGCGCCAGCAGCTTGGTAGTCGGGACAGGGGTTTCCCCCCAAGAGACCCAGTACTTC. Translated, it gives CASSLVVGTGVSPQETQYF.

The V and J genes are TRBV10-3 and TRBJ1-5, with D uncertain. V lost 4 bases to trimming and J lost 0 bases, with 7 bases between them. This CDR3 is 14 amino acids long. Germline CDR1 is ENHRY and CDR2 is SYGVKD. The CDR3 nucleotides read TGTGCCATCAGTGCCGGAATTAGCAATCAGCCCCAGCATTTT. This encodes CAISAGISNQPQHF.

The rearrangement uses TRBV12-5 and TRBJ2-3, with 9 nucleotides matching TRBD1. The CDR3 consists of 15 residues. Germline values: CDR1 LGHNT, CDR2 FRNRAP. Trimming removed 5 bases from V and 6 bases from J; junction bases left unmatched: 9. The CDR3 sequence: CASGPGTGQRDTQYF. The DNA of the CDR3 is TGTGCTAGTGGTCCCGGGACAGGGCAACGGGATACGCAGTATTTT.

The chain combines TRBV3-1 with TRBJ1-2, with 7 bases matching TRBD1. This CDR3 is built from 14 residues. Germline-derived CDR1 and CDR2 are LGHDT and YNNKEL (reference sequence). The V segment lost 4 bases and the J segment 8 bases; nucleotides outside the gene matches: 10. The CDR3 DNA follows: TGTGCCAGCAGCCTAACGGGACAGCTGGAGGGCTACACCTTC. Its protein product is CASSLTGQLEGYTF.

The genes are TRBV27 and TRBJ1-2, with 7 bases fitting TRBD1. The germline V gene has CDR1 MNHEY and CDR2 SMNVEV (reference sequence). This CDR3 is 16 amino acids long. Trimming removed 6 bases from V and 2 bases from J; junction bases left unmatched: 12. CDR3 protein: CASSSTTGTANYGYTF. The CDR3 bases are TGTGCCAGCAGCTCTACGACCGGGACAGCGAACTATGGCTACACCTTC.

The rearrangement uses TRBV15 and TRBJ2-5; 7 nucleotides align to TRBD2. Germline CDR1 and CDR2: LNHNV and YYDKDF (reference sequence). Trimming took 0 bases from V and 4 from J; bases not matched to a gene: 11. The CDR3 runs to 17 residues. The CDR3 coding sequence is TGTGCCACCAGCAGAGACCTTGGGGAGGGTCTTCCAGAGACCCAGTACTTC. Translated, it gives CATSRDLGEGLPETQYF.

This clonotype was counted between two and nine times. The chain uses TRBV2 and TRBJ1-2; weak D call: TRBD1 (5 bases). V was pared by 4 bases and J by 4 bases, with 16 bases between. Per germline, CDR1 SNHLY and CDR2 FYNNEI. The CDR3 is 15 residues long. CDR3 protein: CASSGEGAQVYGYTF. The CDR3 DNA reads TGTGCCAGCAGTGGGGAAGGGGCTCAGGTCTATGGCTACACCTTC.

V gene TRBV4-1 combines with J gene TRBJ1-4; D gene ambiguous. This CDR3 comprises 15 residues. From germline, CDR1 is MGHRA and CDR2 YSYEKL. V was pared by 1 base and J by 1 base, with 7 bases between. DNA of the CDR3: TGCGCCAGCAGCCAAGTCTGGAGAACTAATGAAAAACTGTTTTTT. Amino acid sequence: CASSQVWRTNEKLFF.

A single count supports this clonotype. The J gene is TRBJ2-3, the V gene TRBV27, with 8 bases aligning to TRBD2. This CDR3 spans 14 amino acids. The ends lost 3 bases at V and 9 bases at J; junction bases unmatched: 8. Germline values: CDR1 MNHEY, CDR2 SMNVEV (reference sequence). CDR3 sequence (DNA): TGTGCCAGCAGTTTCTCGGGGGGGCCTTGGACGCAGTATTTT. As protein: CASSFSGGPWTQYF.

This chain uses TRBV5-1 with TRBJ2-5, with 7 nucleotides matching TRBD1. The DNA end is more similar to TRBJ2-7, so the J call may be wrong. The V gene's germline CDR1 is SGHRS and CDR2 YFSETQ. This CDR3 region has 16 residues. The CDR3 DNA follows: TGCGCCAGCAGCTTGGCCATAATAGGGACAGCTTACGAGCAGTACTTC. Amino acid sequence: CASSLAIIGTAYEQYF.

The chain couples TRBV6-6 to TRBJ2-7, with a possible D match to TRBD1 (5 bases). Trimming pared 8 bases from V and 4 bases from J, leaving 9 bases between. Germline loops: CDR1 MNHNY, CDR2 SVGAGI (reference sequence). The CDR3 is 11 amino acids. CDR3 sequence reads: CASVRGYEQYF. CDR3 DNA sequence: TGTGCCAGCGTAAGGGGATACGAGCAGTACTTC.

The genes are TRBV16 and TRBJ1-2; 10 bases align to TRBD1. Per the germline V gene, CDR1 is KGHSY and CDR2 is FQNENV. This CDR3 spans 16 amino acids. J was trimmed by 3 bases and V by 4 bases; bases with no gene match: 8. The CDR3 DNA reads TGTGCCAGCAGCCCAATCGGGACAGGGGCTGACTATGGCTACACCTTC. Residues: CASSPIGTGADYGYTF.

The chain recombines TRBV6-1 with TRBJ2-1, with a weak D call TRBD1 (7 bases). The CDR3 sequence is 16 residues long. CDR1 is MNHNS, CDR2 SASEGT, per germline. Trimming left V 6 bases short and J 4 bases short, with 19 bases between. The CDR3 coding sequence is TGTGCCAGCAGGGTTGTGGGGCAGGGGGGATACAATGAGCAGTTCTTC. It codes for CASRVVGQGGYNEQFF.

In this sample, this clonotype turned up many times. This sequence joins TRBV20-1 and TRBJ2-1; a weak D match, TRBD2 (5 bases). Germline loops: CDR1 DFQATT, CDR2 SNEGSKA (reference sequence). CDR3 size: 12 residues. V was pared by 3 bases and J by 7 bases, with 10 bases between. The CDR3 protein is CSASDRGNEQFF. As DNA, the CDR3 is TGCAGTGCTAGTGACCGAGGGAATGAGCAGTTCTTC.

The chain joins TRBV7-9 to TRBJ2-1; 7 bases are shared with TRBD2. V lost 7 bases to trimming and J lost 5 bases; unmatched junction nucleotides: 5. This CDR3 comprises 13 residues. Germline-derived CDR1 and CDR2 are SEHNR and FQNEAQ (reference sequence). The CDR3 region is CASTQGGDNEQFF. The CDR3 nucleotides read TGTGCCAGCACCCAGGGAGGGGACAATGAGCAGTTCTTC.

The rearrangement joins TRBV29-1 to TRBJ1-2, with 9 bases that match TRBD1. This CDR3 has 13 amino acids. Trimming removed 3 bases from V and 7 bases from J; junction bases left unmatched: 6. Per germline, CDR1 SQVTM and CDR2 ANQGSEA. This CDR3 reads CSVELGQGFGYTF. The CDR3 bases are TGCAGCGTTGAGCTGGGACAGGGTTTTGGCTACACCTTC. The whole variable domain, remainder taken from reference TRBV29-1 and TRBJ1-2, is SAVISQKPSRDICQRGTSLTIQCQVDSQVTMMFWYRQQPGQSLTLIATANQGSEATYESGFVIDKFPISRPNLTFSTLTVSNMSPEDSSIYLCSVELGQGFGYTFGSGTRLTVV.

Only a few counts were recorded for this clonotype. CDR3 amino acids: CASSLGWSTDTQYF. In DNA form, the CDR3 reads TGTGCCAGCAGCTTGGGGTGGTCCACAGATACGCAGTATTTT. V gene TRBV7-2 combines with J gene TRBJ2-3; D uncertain. V lost 3 bases and J lost 2, with 9 bases in between. The CDR3 runs to 14 residues. CDR1 and CDR2 from the germline V gene are SGHTA and FQGNSA.

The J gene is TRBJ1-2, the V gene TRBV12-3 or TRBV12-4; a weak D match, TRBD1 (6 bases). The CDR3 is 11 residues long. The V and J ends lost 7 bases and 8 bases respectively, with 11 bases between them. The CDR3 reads CASTSGEGYTF. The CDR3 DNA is TGTGCCAGCACTTCAGGGGAGGGCTACACCTTC.